This T cell receptor (beta chain) originates from a study of blood T cells in healthy people across ages (dated by TCRdb to about 2015). Background on the whole study: Template switching captured roughly one uniquely barcoded TCR beta cDNA molecule per two T cells in model experiments. For two donors (one aged 18 to 30 and one aged 80 or older), the study analyzed two additional independent replicas of 1 million unique cDNA reads from the same blood draw. The study measured age-related changes in TCR beta repertoire diversity using deep sequencing normalized with unique cDNA molecular identifiers. The donors were split into four age groups: young (average around 15 years), middle-aged (more than 35), aged (over 55) and long-lived (roughly 88). To avoid experimental bias, donors of different ages were spread randomly across the sequencing lanes.

This clonotype has a handful of counts. Its cognate antigen has yet to be identified. Nothing much larger sits one base from this clone, and base qualities are not available. Here is what the overall study found, with its caveats: Total diversity estimates from one million sequenced T cells were considered lower bounds and underestimates. There was a strong correlation between observed TCR beta diversity and the percentage of naive T cells measured by flow cytometry. Observed TCR beta diversity per million T cells fell roughly linearly with age, and a significant reduction was already apparent by age roughly 40. Because donor CMV infection status was unknown, age-related changes in expanded clonotypes were potentially confounded. Because profiling used bulk unsorted PBMCs, naive and antigen-experienced compartments could not be compared conclusively. The long-lived group showed more naive CD4+ T cells, fewer expanded clones and increased TCR diversity than the aged group, suggesting age selection.

From the cysteine through the phenylalanine, the CDR3 covers 15 amino acids. Only the CDR3 part of the read is kept: 45 bases, read in frame from the first base. CDR1 and CDR2 were assigned from the germline V gene as SGHRS and YFSETQ. Between the V and J ends, shortened by 0 bases and 1 base respectively, the junction contains 5 bases. Systemically healthy Caucasian individuals from Russia, 39 in total and aged roughly 6 to 100 years, were included as donors. About 9.1 milliliters of peripheral blood were collected from each donor into EDTA-treated Vacutainer tubes. PBMCs were isolated by Ficoll-Paque density-gradient centrifugation, with at least 6 million obtained per sample. Trizol reagent was used to extract total RNA from PBMCs, with at least 5 micrograms per sample. The percentages of naive CD45RAhigh/CD27high T cells were determined by flow cytometry on a PBMC aliquot from every donor. The method behind the library was 5' RACE. Sequencing relied on an Illumina HiSeq 2500. The second PCR ran for about 7 to 11 cycles and used a J-beta primer mix along with a sample-barcoded 5' primer. A template-switch 5' adaptor carrying 12 random nucleotides introduced a unique molecular identifier onto each TCR beta cDNA molecule. At least 2.5 million CDR3-containing paired-end reads were obtained from each sample. All of the RNA was converted into first-strand cDNA using the Mint cDNA synthesis kit, with a TRBC-specific oligonucleotide serving as the primer. All cDNA was treated with uracil-DNA glycosylase and then went through a first 18-cycle PCR with the universal primers M1SS and BC2_uni_R. The source study handled its data this way. For normalization, 1 million high-quality reads were randomly selected from each sample, with every read carrying a distinct molecular identifier. Instead of being binned into consensus sequences, reads that shared molecular identifiers were thrown out. MiTCR, with a Q25 quality threshold and the strictest error-elimination algorithm, was used for CDR3 identification, clonotype clustering and error correction. A nonparametric unseen species model with Euler transformation was used to estimate lower-bound total TCR beta diversity. Clones were called with MiXCR by TCRdb after fastp trimmed the public reads at Q25, and only in-frame beta chains were retained. Entries that share a CDR3 protein sequence are merged under the most common genes and DNA. The V and J calls and clone size are TCRdb's, not the authors'. The sample yields approximately 850,000 distinct CDR3 sequences; approximately 48% were counted once. Around 18% of the sample lies in the top ten.

The clonotype comes from a man in his 60s in good health. Sequencing used blood. The V gene is TRBV5-1 and the J gene is TRBJ2-6; the D segment cannot be called with confidence. In nucleotide form, the sequence is TGCGCCAGCAGCTTGGATACTTCTGGGGCCAACGTCCTGACTTTC. The encoded protein is CASSLDTSGANVLTF.